A selection of T cell receptor beta chains follows, all from one sample in a study of blood T cell repertoires in COVID-19. TCRdb's copy holds only in-frame clones and misses some; the assay was immunoSEQ multiplex PCR. The sample carries approximately 220,000 clones, over 70% recorded once. The source material was peripheral blood. These receptors all stem from a woman aged 45-59 years with acute or convalescent COVID-19. CDR3s include the opening cysteine and the closing phenylalanine or tryptophan.

v_call cdr3_aa
TRBV2 CASSDRDLLPKAFF
TRBV24-1 CATSDNRGTGELFF
TRBV11-2 CASSLDRIGNTIYF
TRBV15 CATSQPSRSDTQYF
TRBV18 CASSPLTDEKLFF
TRBV5-4 CASKETNNSPLHF
TRBV5-6 CASSRQDRYTEAFF
TRBV2 CASSGYRGEGETQYF
TRBV14 CASSLDTSYEQYF
TRBV6-5 CASSYSGQGADEQYF
TRBV30 CARRGGNTEAFF
TRBV10-3 CAISEGAHYGYTF
TRBV28 CASSLRTSGSSYNEQFF
TRBV19 CASSMGQSYNSPLHF
TRBV10-3 CATRISRVEYEQYF
TRBV3-1/TRBV3-2 CASSQVKGLSSYEQYF
TRBV29-1 CSVEDRRRNEAFF
TRBV14 CASSPRAYEQYF
TRBV24-1 CATARDSTDTQYF
TRBV14 CASISGGNEQFF
TRBV10-3 CAISDTDRPNTEAFF
TRBV5-4 CASSRPGTGGNGNEQFF
TRBV13 CASSLRRDPGLGEKLFF
TRBV9 CASSVGHGGTEAFF
TRBV30 CAWKGQGADTQYF
TRBV7-9 CASSRLDQPQHF
TRBV24-1 CAISPGQLNTGELFF
TRBV4-1 CASSRELAGGQVDTQYF
TRBV7-6 CASSLTSGTTGEQYF